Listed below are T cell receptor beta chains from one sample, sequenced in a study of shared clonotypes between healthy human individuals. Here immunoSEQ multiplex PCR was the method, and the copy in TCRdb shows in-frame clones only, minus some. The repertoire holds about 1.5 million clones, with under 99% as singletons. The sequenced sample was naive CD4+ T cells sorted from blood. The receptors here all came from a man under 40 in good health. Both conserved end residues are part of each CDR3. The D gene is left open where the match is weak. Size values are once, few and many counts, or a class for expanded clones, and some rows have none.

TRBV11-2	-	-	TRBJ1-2	TGTGCCAGCAGCTTAGGGGCCTTCAACTATGGCTACACCTTC	CASSLGAFNYGYTF
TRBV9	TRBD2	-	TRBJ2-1	TGTGCCAGCAGCGTAGCGTTGAGACTAGCGGGAGGATGGGATGAGCAGTTCTTC	CASSVALRLAGGWDEQFF
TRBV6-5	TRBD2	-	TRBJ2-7	TGTGCCAGCAGTTTTATGACTAGCGGGAGTGACGAGCAGTACTTC	CASSFMTSGSDEQYF
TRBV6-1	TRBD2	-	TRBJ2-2	TGTGCCAGCAAGAGGGCGGGAGGGCATGGCGGGGAGCTGTTTTTT	CASKRAGGHGGELFF
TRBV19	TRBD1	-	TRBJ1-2	TGTGCCAGTAGCCCGGGACAGCTCTATGGCTACACCTTC	CASSPGQLYGYTF
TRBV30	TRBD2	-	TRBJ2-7	TGTGCCTGGAGACTCACTAGCGGGAGCTCCTACGAGCAGTACTTC	CAWRLTSGSSYEQYF
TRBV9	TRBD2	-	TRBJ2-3	TGTGCCAGCAGCGTAAATAGCGGGAGGGCCGCAGATACGCAGTATTTT	CASSVNSGRAADTQYF
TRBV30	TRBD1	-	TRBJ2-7	TGTGCCTCCACCCCCACAGGGGGCGGCGACGAGCAGTACTTC	CASTPTGGGDEQYF
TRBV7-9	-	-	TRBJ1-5	TGTGCCAGCAGCCGGAGAGATCAGCCCCAGCATTTT	CASSRRDQPQHF
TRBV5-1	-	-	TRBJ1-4	TGCGCCAGCAGCTTGGACAGCCCTGCAACTAATGAAAAACTGTTTTTT	CASSLDSPATNEKLFF
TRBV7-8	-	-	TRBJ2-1	TGTGCCAGCAGACCCTACATCTACAATGAGCAGTTCTTC	CASRPYIYNEQFF
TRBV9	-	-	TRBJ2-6	TGTGCCAGCAGCGTACGGTTAGGGCCCGGGGCCAACGTCCTGACTTTC	CASSVRLGPGANVLTF
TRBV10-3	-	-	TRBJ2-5	TGTGCCATCAGTGAGAGTAGGGACCAAGAGACCCAGTACTTC	CAISESRDQETQYF
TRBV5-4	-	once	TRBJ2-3	TGTGCCAGCAGCTTCCGCGGGTCCTGGGATACGCAGTATTTT	CASSFRGSWDTQYF
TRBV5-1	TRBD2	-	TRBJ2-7	TGCGCCAGCAGCTTCCTAGCGGGAGGGACCTACGAGCAGTACTTC	CASSFLAGGTYEQYF
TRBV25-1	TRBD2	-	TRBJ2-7	TGTGCCAGCAGTGGGACTAGCATTTACGAGCAGTACTTC	CASSGTSIYEQYF
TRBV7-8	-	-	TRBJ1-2	TGTGCCAGCAGCTTAGATCAGCCGGGGAACTATGGCTACACCTTC	CASSLDQPGNYGYTF
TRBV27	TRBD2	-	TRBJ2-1	TGTGCCAGCAGTTTGAGGACTAGCGGAAATAATGAGCAGTTCTTC	CASSLRTSGNNEQFF
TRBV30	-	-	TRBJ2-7	TGTGCCTGGAGACTGACCTACGAGCAGTACTTC	CAWRLTYEQYF
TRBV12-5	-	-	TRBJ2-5	TGTGCTAGTGGTTTTTCAGGGGAAGAGACCCAGTACTTC	CASGFSGEETQYF
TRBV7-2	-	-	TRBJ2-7	TGTGCCAGCAGCCCCTATGGCCCCTACGAGCAGTACTTC	CASSPYGPYEQYF
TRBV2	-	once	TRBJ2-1	TGTGCCAGCAGGGGGGCGGCCGTGGCGGTCTTC	CASRGAAVAVF
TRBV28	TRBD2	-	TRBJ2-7	TGTGCCAGCAGTATAGCGGGAGGTCTGGCTATGGAGCAGTACTTC	CASSIAGGLAMEQYF
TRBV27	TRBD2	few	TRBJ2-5	TGTGCCAGCAGTCTCTACCTAGCGGGAGCCGAAGAGACCCAGTACTTC	CASSLYLAGAEETQYF
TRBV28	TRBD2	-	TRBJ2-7	TGTGCCAGCGCCTGGGGGGGTAGCGGGATCTCCTACGAGCAGTACTTC	CASAWGGSGISYEQYF
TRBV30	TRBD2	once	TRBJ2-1	TGTGCCTGGAGTCTCGGACTAGCGGGAGCAGGGGAGCAGTTCTTC	CAWSLGLAGAGEQFF
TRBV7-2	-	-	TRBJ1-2	TGTGCCAGCAGCTTAGATAGGGGCCGAGTTAGCTACACCTTC	CASSLDRGRVSYTF
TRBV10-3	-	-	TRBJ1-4	TGTGCCATCAGTGAGTATCGGGGAAGCACGGAGGAAAAACTGTTTTTT	CAISEYRGSTEEKLFF
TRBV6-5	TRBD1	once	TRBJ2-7	TGTGCCAGCAGTTACTCAGGGACAGGGTCCTACGAGCAGTACTTC	CASSYSGTGSYEQYF
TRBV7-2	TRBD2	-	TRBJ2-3	TGTGCCAGCAGCCAAGAGGGACTAGCGGGAGGCCATACGCAGTATTTT	CASSQEGLAGGHTQYF
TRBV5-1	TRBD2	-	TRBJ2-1	TGCGCCAGCAGCTTGGCGGTAGCTAGCGGGAGCCCCGATGAGCAGTTCTTC	CASSLAVASGSPDEQFF
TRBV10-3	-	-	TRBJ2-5	TGTGCCATCAGCCCCACACAAGGCCAGTACCAAGAGACCCAGTACTTC	CAISPTQGQYQETQYF
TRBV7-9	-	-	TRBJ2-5	TGTGCCAGCAGCTCGTACAGAGTAGAGACCCAGTACTTC	CASSSYRVETQYF
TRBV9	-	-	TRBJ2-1	TGTGCCAGCAGCGTAGTAGGAGGGAGCTCCTACAATGAGCAGTTCTTC	CASSVVGGSSYNEQFF
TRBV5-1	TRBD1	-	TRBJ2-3	TGCGCCAGCAGCATCGGGACAGGGGGATCGCGCACAGATACGCAGTATTTT	CASSIGTGGSRTDTQYF
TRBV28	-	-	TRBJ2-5	TGTGCCAGCAGCTTATCCGGGCCGGGTTTCCAAGAGACCCAGTACTTC	CASSLSGPGFQETQYF
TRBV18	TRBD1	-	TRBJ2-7	TGTGCCAGCTCACTTAAACAGGGGGGCCCTCTCGAGCAGTACTTC	CASSLKQGGPLEQYF
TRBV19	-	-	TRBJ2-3	TGTGCCAGTAGTATTGGCCGGTCCTCTTTCCGGGGCACAGATACGCAGTATTTT	CASSIGRSSFRGTDTQYF
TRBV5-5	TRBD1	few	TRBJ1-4	TGTGCCAGCAGCTTGTCCGGGACAGGGGCAGTAAAACTGTTTTTT	CASSLSGTGAVKLFF
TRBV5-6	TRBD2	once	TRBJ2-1	TGTGCCAGCAGCTTACGCGGGAGGATGTACAATGAGCAGTTCTTC	CASSLRGRMYNEQFF
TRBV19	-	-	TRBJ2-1	TGTGCCAGTAGTTTGGGGACCTACAATGAGCAGTTCTTC	CASSLGTYNEQFF
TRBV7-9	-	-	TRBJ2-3	TGTGCCAGCAGCTTAGTGGCGGGCCCAGATACGCAGTATTTT	CASSLVAGPDTQYF
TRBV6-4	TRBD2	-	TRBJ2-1	TGTGCCAGCTCCCGGACGGTAGCGGGAGCAAACAATGAGCAGTTCTTC	CASSRTVAGANNEQFF
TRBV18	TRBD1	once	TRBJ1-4	TGTGCCAGCTCCCGCGGACAGGCTGCAAGTTGGGAAGAAAAACTGTTTTTT	CASSRGQAASWEEKLFF
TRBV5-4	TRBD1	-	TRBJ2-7	TGTGCCAGCAGCCCGGGACAGGGCCGGAATGGCTACGAGCAGTACTTC	CASSPGQGRNGYEQYF
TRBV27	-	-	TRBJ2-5	TGTGCCAGCAGTTTAGCCAACCGAGAGACCCAGTACTTC	CASSLANRETQYF
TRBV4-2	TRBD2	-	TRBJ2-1	TGTGCCAGCAGCCAAGATATGGGCGGGGGATACAATGAGCAGTTCTTC	CASSQDMGGGYNEQFF
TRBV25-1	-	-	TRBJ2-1	TGTGCCAGCAGTGAATCAGCGGGTCACGGTCCCGCCTACAATGAGCAGTTCTTC	CASSESAGHGPAYNEQFF
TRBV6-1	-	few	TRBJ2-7	TGTGCCACCTCGCCACGTGGGGGGTGGACCTACGAGCAGTACTTC	CATSPRGGWTYEQYF
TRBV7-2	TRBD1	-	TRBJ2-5	TGTGCCAGCAGCCGACAGGGTGGGGAGACCCAGTACTTC	CASSRQGGETQYF
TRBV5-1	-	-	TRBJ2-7	TGCGCCAGCAGCTTGACACAGGGTGAGGGCGAGCAGTACTTC	CASSLTQGEGEQYF
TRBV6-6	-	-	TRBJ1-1	TGTGCCAGCAGTTATCCCGGGACGGCCATGAACACTGAAGCTTTCTTT	CASSYPGTAMNTEAFF
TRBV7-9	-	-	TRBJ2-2	TGTGCCAGCAGCCCGGAGGGAGGCGGGGAGCTGTTTTTT	CASSPEGGGELFF
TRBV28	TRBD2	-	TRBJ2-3	TGTGCCAGCAGTTTTAGTGGGACTAGCCTTAGCACAGATACGCAGTATTTT	CASSFSGTSLSTDTQYF